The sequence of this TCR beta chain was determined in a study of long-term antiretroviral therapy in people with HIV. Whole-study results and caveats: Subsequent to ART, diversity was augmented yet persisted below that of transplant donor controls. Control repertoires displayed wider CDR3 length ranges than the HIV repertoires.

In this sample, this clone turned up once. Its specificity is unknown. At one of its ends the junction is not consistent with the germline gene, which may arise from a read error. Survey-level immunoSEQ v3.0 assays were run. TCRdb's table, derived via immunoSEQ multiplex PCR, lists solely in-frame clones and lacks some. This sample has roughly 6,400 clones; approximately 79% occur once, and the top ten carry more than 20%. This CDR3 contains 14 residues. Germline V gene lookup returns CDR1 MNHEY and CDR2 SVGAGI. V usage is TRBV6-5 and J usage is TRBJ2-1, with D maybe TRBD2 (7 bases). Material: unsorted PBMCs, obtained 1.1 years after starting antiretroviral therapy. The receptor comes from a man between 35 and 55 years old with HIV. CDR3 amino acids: CAISDGGGLDEQFF. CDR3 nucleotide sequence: TGTGCCATCAGTGATGGGGGGGGCTTGGATGAGCAGTTCTTC.